The clone carrying this T cell receptor (beta chain) was seen more than once but under ten times. The target antigen is unknown. This specimen comes from a study of T cells in Graves' hyperthyroidism and ophthalmopathy. What was amplified from RNA transcripts were TCR beta CDR3 regions. The primer set for the first-round RT-PCR of the TCR CDR3 was HTBI. TCRdb used MiXCR to reprocess the multiplex PCR reads, holding one entry per CDR3 protein. The table has approximately 690,000 distinct CDR3 sequences, less than 25% seen once. CDR3 length: 13 residues. With 5 bases removed from V and 2 bases from J, the gap between germline ends came to 6 bases. The germline CDR1 and CDR2 sequences are SGHTA and FQGTGA. General study results and limits: Researchers found most expanded thyroid clonotypes above 0.001 in blood as well.

Exclusion of a patient resulted from uncontrolled infection, other autoimmune disease, pregnancy or lactation. The source of this sequence is a man younger than 40 with Graves' ophthalmopathy. The V call is TRBV7-3, the J call TRBJ2-2, with no clear D. The source material was blood. Here the CDR3 DNA reads TGTGCCAGCAGCATCAGCAACACCGGGGAGCTGTTTTTT. Its translation: CASSISNTGELFF.